This T cell receptor beta chain is from a study of cytomegalovirus exposure and HLA in healthy donors (dated by TCRdb to the late 2010s). About the full investigation: An earlier analysis of approximately 600 of the donors reported about 290 Gb of sequence data and roughly 110 million unique TCR beta sequences from 150 million to 200 million T cells. An early release covering roughly 580 HLA-typed donors comprised about 310 gigabases of sequencing data and around 80 million unique TCR sequences. The genetic ancestry cluster associated with self-reported Caucasian donors included 80% to 90% of the roughly 400 genotyped donors. The study aimed to test whether signatures of past pathogen exposure could be identified by cataloging public T cell receptors. Using immunosequencing, the study profiled T cell repertoires from fewer than 850 subjects and related those repertoires to cytomegalovirus serostatus. A separate validation cohort of approximately 120 different subjects was used in addition to the 666-subject first cohort. To predict cytomegalovirus infection status, the study brought together high-throughput TCR immunosequencing, statistical association of individual TCRs with disease status, and machine learning. A later analysis re-analyzed previously published TCR beta repertoires from several hundred donors and added high-resolution HLA genotyping to study TCR occurrence patterns. Rather than drawing on any new phenotypic data, the later analysis identified candidate immune exposures from TCR beta sequences and the way those sequences occurred across donors. An earlier analysis of nearly 600 of the donors applied high-throughput TCR beta sequencing to assess whether each TCR beta V gene segment acted as functional or pseudogenic. Donor age, sex, ethnicity and CMV serostatus were collected together with the repertoire data. Genome-wide SNP genotypes for about 65% of the roughly 670 donors were used in a later genetic analysis, which treated that subset as a discovery cohort. All discovery cohort repertoires had been generated on a single sequencing platform. HLA typing covered class I and class II loci at four-digit resolution. The number of typed donors differed by locus: 629-630 for A, B, C, DRB1 and DQB1; some 500 for DQA1; 606 for DPA1; and about 470 for DPB1. A few DR-DQ haplotypes were treated as single units for association and clustering because of strong linkage in the cohort. Among roughly 400 genotyped donors of the cohort, an average of roughly 240,000 unique TCR beta nucleotide sequences were sequenced per donor, 15% to 20% of them non-productive. Overall results and qualifications from the work: A total of fewer than 200 TCR beta chains were listed by the study as associated with cytomegalovirus. Three of the identified cytomegalovirus-associated TCR beta chains were confirmed in vitro to be specific for cytomegalovirus antigens. In both the original and validation cohorts, the classifier was reported to diagnose cytomegalovirus status with high specificity and sensitivity. An earlier analysis of around 540 of the donors showed that most TCR beta V segments appeared in productive rearrangements either about 87% or about 30% of the time, which broadly matched IMGT annotations. A later analysis associated 17,000 or so TCR beta sequences with specific HLA alleles at a false discovery rate of 0.05. In this cohort, only TCR beta chains were sequenced, and detectable features were limited by the absence of alpha or paired-chain data. A further reported finding was that TCR beta sequences accurately predicted the HLA-A and HLA-B alleles for most subjects in the first cohort. Compared with the approximately 670-donor mean, donors in an Asian-associated ancestry cluster had fewer N-insertions in productive TCRs, according to a later genetic analysis. CMV serostatus was the only immune exposure information available for the cohort. A cluster of highly shared sequence variants was judged likely to represent a technical artifact of the sequencing pipeline. Because the 87-base-pair reads could not distinguish some IMGT-functional V segments, including TRBV6-2 and TRBV6-3, those segments were excluded. A later analysis reported that several top co-occurrence clusters appeared linked to parvovirus B19, influenza, CMV and Epstein-Barr virus. Because counts were too low, seventeen rarely observed V segments, including chromosome 9 orphons, were left out of the earlier analysis of a few hundred of the donors. HLA typing was unavailable for some donors at each locus, so association tests used only the typed subset. In a later genetic analysis, a missense DCLRE1C variant was associated with V-gene and J-gene trimming of TCR beta chains, and the association was replicated in an independent cohort. It was suggested by the authors that the approach could potentially be generalized to other disease states and immunological phenotypes. In a later analysis, HLA-associated TCR beta chains were found to be more clonally expanded and to have lower generation probabilities than equally common non-associated chains. Linkage disequilibrium might explain the correlated functional status among segregating V segments, but an unknown experimental factor could not be excluded. In a later analysis, most CMV-associated TCR beta chains were found to appear HLA-restricted, with HLA associations seemingly driven largely by CMV exposure. Sequencing depth was assumed to be roughly uniform across donors in the presence/absence analyses, though that assumption may not hold. Most TCR sequences were observed very rarely across donors, whereas some public TCRs were present in many individuals. Assigning TCR associations to individual alleles was difficult when HLA alleles, especially DR and DQ, strongly co-occurred. According to a later analysis, TCR association rates differed among HLA loci, with DRB1 alleles showing the most associated TCRs and HLA-C alleles showing the fewest.

Trimming takes 1 base from V and 0 bases from J, and the germline ends sit 6 bases apart. CDR1 and CDR2, looked up from the germline V gene, are LGHNA and YSLEER. The CDR3 holds 15 amino acids from the cysteine to the phenylalanine. Kept here is only the CDR3 DNA, which spans 45 bases and is read in frame from base 1. The cohort comprised some 680 healthy bone marrow donors. Cohort members were all nominally healthy when sampled, although unrecorded immune exposures were likely present. The donor was CMV seropositive and belonged to the group of 270 or so seropositive cohort members. A peripheral blood sample was provided by each donor, and peripheral blood mononuclear cells were used for TCR beta sequencing. The Qiagen DNeasy Blood Extraction Kit was used to extract genomic DNA from the blood cell samples. The library was prepared using the immunoSEQ multiplex PCR assay. The multiplex PCR relied on a mix of 60 forward primers for TCR Vbeta segments and 13 reverse primers for TCR Jbeta segments. Amplification of the CDR3 region of rearranged TCR beta genes was performed with a multiplex PCR assay on genomic DNA. Amplified TCR beta libraries were sequenced as 87-base-pair reads on the Illumina HiSeq System. The original pipeline was this. Across the 670 or so repertoires, a later analysis counted some 80 million unique TCR beta chains, around 11 million of which were shared by at least two donors. To remove PCR and sequencing errors, raw reads were error-corrected and collapsed into unique sequences using a nearest-neighbor algorithm that merged closely related sequences. To assign V, D and J gene segments, CDR3 sequences were aligned to IMGT reference sequences. For a sequence to be retained, at least a six-nucleotide match to both a V gene segment and a J gene segment was required. A rearrangement counted as productive if the CDR3 had no stop codons and remained in frame with V and J, and every other rearrangement counted as non-productive. Following IMGT convention, CDR3 was defined as the stretch from the second conserved V-encoded cysteine up to the conserved J-encoded phenylalanine. The earlier analysis of about 560 of the donors excluded any sequence lacking an unambiguous match to a single V gene segment. In an earlier analysis of some 590 of the donors, V segments were called functional above 56.7% productive rearrangements and were called segregating when the between-donor standard deviation exceeded 5%. A statistical classification framework was built for diagnosing cytomegalovirus status from the catalog of TCR beta chain sequences. In a later analysis, V and J genes were assigned by comparing TCR nucleotide sequences against IMGT/GENE-DB human TR gene sequences. The TCRdist pipeline was used in a later analysis to assign CDR3 sequences and most-parsimonious VDJ recombination scenarios. In a later analysis, every TCR beta chain was defined by the combination of its CDR3 amino acid sequence and its V-gene family, and reads without a unique V-gene family were dropped. In a later analysis, around 650 highly shared, low-generation-probability nucleotide sequences were removed to address suspected cross-contamination and a sequencing artifact. For each public chain, a later analysis derived a clonal expansion index from normalized ranks of inferred template counts within each repertoire. In a later analysis, generation probabilities were computed with a VDJ recombination model fitted to out-of-frame rearrangements, and the resulting probabilities were checked against IGoR. A later analysis scored TCR-TCR, TCR-HLA and TCR-CMV co-occurrence with hypergeometric tests, applying a repertoire-size bias correction to TCR pairs. A later analysis estimated false discovery rates by permuting HLA or CMV assignments 20 times. In a later analysis, co-occurring TCRs were grouped using DBSCAN, with TCRdist sequence similarity added in when clustering inside HLA-allele-positive subsets. Co-occurrence clustering excluded repertoires with fewer than 30,000 or more than 120,000 public chains, plus five with anomalous nucleotide sharing. This is the immuneACCESS table as TCRdb keeps it, with only in-frame sequences that have V and J called. A part of the clones is gone; compared with another copy, unresolved V genes explain less than half, and the rest is unexplained. The DNA gave D and trimming, while V, J and clone size come from that table. This sample comprises 100,000 to 150,000 clones, approximately 61% of them detected only once. 1.5% to 2% of the sample is taken by the ten largest.

This clone has just one count. Its antigen remains undetermined. No much larger clone is present one base from it, and per-base qualities are unavailable. The chain couples TRBV4-3 to TRBJ2-2; the D gene is possibly TRBD2, with 5 bases matching. This TCR derives from a man younger than 45 in good health and CMV-seropositive. The sequenced material came from PBMCs. CDR3 reads: CASSQGTPNTGELFF. Read as DNA, the sequence is TGCGCCAGCAGCCAAGGGACTCCGAACACCGGGGAGCTGTTTTTT.